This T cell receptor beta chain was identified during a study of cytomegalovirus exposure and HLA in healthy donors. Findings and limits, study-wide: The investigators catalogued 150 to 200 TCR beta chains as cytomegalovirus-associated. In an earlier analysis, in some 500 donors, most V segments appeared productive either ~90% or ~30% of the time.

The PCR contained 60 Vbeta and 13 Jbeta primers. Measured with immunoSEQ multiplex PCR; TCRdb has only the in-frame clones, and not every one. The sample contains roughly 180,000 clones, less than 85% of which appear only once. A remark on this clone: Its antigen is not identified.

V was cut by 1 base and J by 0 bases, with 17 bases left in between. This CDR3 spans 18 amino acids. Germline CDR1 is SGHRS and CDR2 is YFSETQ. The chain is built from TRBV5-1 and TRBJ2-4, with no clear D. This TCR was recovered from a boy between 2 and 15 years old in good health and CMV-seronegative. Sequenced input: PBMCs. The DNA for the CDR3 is TGCGCCAGCAGCTTGAGGCTCGGAGATGTATCAGCCAAAAACATTCAGTACTTC. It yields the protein CASSLRLGDVSAKNIQYF.